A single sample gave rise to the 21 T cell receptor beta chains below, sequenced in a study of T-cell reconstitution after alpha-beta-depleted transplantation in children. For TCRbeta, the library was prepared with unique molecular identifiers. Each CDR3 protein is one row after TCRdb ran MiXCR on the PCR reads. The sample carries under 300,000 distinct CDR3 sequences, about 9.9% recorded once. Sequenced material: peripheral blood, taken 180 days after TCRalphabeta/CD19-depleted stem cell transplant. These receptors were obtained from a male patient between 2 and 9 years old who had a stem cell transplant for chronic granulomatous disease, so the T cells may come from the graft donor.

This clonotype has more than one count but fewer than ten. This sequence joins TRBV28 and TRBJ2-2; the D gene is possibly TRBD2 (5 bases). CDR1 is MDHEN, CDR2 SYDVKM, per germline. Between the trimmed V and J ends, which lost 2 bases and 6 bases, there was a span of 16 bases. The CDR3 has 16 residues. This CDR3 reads CASSLTPIREPGELFF. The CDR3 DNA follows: TGTGCCAGCAGTTTAACCCCCATAAGGGAGCCCGGGGAGCTGTTTTTT.

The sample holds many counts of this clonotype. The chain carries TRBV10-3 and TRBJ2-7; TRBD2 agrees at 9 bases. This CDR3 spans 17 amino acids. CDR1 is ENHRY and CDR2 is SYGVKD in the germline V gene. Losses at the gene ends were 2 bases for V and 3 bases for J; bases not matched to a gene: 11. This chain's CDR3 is CAISERGGGLAIYEQYF. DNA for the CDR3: TGTGCCATCAGTGAGAGGGGGGGTGGACTAGCGATCTACGAGCAGTACTTC.

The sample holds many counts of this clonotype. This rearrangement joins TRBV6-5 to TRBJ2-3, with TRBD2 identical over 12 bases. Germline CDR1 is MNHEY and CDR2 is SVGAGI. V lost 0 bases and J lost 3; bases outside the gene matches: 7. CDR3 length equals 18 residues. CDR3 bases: TGTGCCAGCAGTTACTCTGATTCTAGCGGGGGGGATACAGATACGCAGTATTTT. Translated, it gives CASSYSDSSGGDTDTQYF.

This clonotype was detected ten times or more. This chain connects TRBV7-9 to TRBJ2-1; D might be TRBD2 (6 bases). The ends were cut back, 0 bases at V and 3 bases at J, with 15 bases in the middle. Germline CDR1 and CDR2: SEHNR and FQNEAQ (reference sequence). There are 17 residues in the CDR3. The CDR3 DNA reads TGTGCCAGCAGCTTAGCGGGCAGAGCGGGCTTCTACAATGAGCAGTTCTTC. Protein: CASSLAGRAGFYNEQFF.

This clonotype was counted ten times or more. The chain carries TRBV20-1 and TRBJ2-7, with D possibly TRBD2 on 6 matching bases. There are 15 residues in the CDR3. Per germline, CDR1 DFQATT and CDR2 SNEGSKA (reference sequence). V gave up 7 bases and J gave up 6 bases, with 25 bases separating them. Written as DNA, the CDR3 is TGCAGTGTGCCGAAACCGGGACTGAAGCCTTCCGAGCAGTACTTC. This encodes CSVPKPGLKPSEQYF.

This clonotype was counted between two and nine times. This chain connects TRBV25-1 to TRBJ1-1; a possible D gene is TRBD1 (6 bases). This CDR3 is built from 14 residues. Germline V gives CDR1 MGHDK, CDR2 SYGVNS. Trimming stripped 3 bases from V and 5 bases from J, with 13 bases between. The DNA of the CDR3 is TGTGCCAGCAGTGATTGGGGGCCGGGGACTGAAGCTTTCTTT. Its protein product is CASSDWGPGTEAFF.

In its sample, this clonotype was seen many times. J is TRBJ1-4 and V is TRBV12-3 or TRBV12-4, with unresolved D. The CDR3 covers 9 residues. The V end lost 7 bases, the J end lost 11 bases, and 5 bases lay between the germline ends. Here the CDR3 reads CASNWKLFF. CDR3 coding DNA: TGTGCCAGCAACTGGAAACTGTTTTTT.

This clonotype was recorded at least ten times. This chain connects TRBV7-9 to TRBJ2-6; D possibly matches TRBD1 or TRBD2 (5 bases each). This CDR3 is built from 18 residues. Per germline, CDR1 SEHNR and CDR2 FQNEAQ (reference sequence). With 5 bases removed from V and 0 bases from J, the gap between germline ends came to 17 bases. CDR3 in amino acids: CASSRGSRGLSGANVLTF. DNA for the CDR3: TGTGCCAGCAGCCGCGGGTCGAGGGGCCTCTCTGGGGCCAACGTCCTGACTTTC.

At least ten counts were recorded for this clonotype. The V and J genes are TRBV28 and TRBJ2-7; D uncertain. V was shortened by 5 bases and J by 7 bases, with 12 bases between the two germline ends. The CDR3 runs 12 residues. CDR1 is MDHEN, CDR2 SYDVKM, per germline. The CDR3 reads CASSRDEREQYF. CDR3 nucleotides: TGTGCCAGCAGTCGTGATGAAAGGGAGCAGTACTTC.

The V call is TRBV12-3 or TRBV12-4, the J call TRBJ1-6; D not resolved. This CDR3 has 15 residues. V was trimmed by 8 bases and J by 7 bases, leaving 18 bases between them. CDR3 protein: CASGEDVSKNSPLHF. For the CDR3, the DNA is TGTGCCAGCGGCGAGGATGTTTCTAAGAATTCACCCCTCCACTTT.

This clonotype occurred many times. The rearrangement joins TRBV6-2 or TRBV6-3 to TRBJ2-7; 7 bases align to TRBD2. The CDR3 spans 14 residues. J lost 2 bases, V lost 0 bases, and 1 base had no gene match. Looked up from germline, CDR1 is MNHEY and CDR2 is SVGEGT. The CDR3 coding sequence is TGTGCCAGCAGTTACTCCGGGGGGACCTACGAGCAGTACTTC. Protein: CASSYSGGTYEQYF.

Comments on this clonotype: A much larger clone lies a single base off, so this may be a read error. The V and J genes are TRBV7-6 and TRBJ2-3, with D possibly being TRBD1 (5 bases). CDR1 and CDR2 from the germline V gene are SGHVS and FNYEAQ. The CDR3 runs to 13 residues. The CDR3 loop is CANSPPKGYTQYF. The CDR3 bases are TGTGCCAACAGCCCACCAAAGGGGTATACGCAGTATTTT.

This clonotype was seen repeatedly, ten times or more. CDR3 residues: CASSQVKDYRLGDNEQFF. The DNA for the CDR3 is TGTGCCAGCAGCCAAGTGAAGGACTACCGCCTTGGTGACAATGAGCAGTTCTTC. This sequence joins TRBV3-1 and TRBJ2-1, with a tentative D call TRBD2 (6 bases). The V end was cut by 1 base, the J end by 5 bases, with 21 bases between. CDR1 is LGHDT, CDR2 YNNKEL, per germline (reference sequence). The CDR3 contains 18 residues.

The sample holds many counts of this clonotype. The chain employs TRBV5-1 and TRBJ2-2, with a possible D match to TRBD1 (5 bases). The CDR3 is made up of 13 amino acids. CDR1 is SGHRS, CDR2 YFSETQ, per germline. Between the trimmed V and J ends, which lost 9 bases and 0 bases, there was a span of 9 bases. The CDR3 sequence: CATQGPNTGELFF. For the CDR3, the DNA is TGCGCCACCCAGGGCCCGAACACCGGGGAGCTGTTTTTT.

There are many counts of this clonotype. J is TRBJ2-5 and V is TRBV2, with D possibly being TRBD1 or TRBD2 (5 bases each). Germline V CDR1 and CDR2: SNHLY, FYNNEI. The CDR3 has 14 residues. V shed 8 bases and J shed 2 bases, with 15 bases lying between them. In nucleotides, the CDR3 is TGTGCCAGCGGACTCGGGACGGAGCAAGAGACCCAGTACTTC. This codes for CASGLGTEQETQYF.

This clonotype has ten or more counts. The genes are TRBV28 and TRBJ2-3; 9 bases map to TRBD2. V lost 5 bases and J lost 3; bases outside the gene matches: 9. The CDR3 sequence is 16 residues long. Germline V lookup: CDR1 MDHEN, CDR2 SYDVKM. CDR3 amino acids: CASSLIAGVMTDTQYF. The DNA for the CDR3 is TGTGCCAGCAGTCTAATAGCGGGAGTGATGACAGATACGCAGTATTTT.

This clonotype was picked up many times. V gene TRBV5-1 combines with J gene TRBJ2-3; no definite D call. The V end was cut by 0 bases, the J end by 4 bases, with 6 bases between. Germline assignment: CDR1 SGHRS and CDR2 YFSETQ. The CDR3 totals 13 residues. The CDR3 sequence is CASSLGSPDTQYF. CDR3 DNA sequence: TGCGCCAGCAGCTTGGGTAGCCCAGATACGCAGTATTTT.

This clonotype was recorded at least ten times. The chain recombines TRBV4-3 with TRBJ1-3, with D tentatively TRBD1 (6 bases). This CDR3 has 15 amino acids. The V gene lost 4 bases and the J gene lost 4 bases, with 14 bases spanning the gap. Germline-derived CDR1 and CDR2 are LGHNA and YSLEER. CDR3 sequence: CASSLTSGAGNTIYF. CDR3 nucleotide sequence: TGCGCCAGCAGCCTCACCTCAGGGGCAGGAAACACCATATATTTT.

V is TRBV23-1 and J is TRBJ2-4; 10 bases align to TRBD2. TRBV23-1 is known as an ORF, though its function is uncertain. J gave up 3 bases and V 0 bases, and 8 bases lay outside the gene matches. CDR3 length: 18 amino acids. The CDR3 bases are TGCGCCAGCAGTCAATCGTGCCTAGCGGGAGACTGCAAAAACATTCAGTACTTC. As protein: CASSQSCLAGDCKNIQYF.

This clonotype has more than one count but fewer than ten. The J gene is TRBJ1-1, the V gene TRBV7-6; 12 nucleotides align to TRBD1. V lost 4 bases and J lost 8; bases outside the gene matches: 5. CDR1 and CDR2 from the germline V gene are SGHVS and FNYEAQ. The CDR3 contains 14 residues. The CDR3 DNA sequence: TGTGCCAGCAGCTCCGGGACAGGGGGCCGGGAAGCTTTCTTT. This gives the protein CASSSGTGGREAFF.

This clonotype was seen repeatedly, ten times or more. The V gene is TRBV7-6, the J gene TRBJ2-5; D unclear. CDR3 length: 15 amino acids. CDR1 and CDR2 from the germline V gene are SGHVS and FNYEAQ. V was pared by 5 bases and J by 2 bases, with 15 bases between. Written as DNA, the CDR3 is TGTGCCAGCAGCCCCCACGGGTGGGAACAAGAGACCCAGTACTTC. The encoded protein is CASSPHGWEQETQYF. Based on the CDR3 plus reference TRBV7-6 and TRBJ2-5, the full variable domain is GAGVSQSPRYKVTKRGQDVALRCDPISGHVSLYWYRQALGQGPEFLTYFNYEAQQDKSGLPNDRFSAERPEGSISTLTIQRTEQRDSAMYRCASSPHGWEQETQYFGPGTRLLVL.